The 24 T cell receptor beta chains given below trace back to one sample, sequenced in a study of blood T cell repertoires in COVID-19. TCRdb keeps only in-frame clones here, not all; method: immunoSEQ multiplex PCR. This table has about 220,000 clones, 83% appearing once. Sequenced: PBMCs or T cells enriched from blood (not recorded which). The receptor set was obtained from a woman in her 50s who had been exposed to COVID-19.

The CDR3 DNA follows: TGTGCCAGCAGCTCGGGACAGCCAAGCACCGGGGAGCTGTTTTTT. Its translation is CASSSGQPSTGELFF. The chain has TRBV13 and TRBJ2-2, with 7 positions matching TRBD1. The CDR3 spans 15 residues. From germline, CDR1 is PRHDT and CDR2 FYEKMQ (reference sequence). J gave up 4 bases and V 4 bases, and 6 bases lay outside the gene matches.

The chain employs TRBV7-3 and TRBJ2-1; D ambiguous. CDR1 is SGHTA, CDR2 FQGTGA, per germline. The CDR3 consists of 12 residues. V lost 2 bases and J lost 7, with 6 bases in between. The CDR3 here is CASSLSRNEQFF. The CDR3 DNA reads as TGTGCCAGCAGCTTATCCCGGAATGAGCAGTTCTTC. Together with reference TRBV7-3 and TRBJ2-1, the CDR3 gives the full variable domain: GAGVSQTPSNKVTEKGKYVELRCDPISGHTALYWYRQSLGQGPEFLIYFQGTGAADDSGLPNDRFFAVRPEGSVSTLKIQRTERGDSAVYLCASSLSRNEQFFGPGTRLTVL.

The V call is TRBV21-1, the J call TRBJ2-2; the table's D call, TRBD1, has no DNA check behind it. TRBV21-1 is a pseudogene locus. This CDR3 region has 17 residues. The CDR3 nucleotides read TGTGCCAGCAGCACCCTAGGACAGGGGGCGTCGATCGGGGAGCTGTTTTTT. Translation: CASSTLGQGASIGELFF.

The chain is built from TRBV7-2 and TRBJ2-1, with 8 bases identical to TRBD1. With 4 bases clipped from V and 5 bases from J, the junction kept 13 bases outside the gene matches. The V gene's germline CDR1 is SGHTA and CDR2 FQGNSA. The CDR3 extends over 17 amino acids. This chain's CDR3 is CASSSGTGRMRHNEQFF. In nucleotides, the CDR3 is TGTGCCAGCAGCTCCGGGACAGGTAGGATGAGGCACAATGAGCAGTTCTTC.

J is TRBJ1-5 and V is TRBV15; D not resolved. Trimming shortened V by 1 base and J by 1 base, and 8 bases separated the two germline ends. Germline CDR1 and CDR2: LNHNV and YYDKDF (reference sequence). The CDR3 sequence is 15 residues long. This CDR3 is CATSRGGLSNQPQHF. In DNA, the CDR3 is TGTGCCACCAGCAGAGGCGGACTGAGCAATCAGCCCCAGCATTTT.

The chain uses TRBV7-9 and TRBJ1-2; 9 bases agree with TRBD1. V lost 0 bases, J lost 4 bases, and 3 bases stayed unmatched. This CDR3 is built from 15 residues. The germline CDR1 and CDR2 sequences are SEHNR and FQNEAQ (reference sequence). The CDR3 reads CASSLAGQGGYGYTF. DNA of the CDR3: TGTGCCAGCAGCTTAGCGGGACAGGGAGGCTATGGCTACACCTTC.

V is TRBV6-5 and J is TRBJ2-7, with D possibly matching TRBD1 (6 bases). Deletions cut 4 bases from V and 4 bases from J, with 20 bases between. Looked up from germline, CDR1 is MNHEY and CDR2 is SVGAGI. CDR3 length: 16 amino acids. The CDR3 protein is CASSLTGTLVGYEQYF. The CDR3 DNA is TGTGCCAGCAGTTTAACCGGGACACTCGTGGGGTACGAGCAGTACTTC.

The chain combines TRBV27 with TRBJ1-4, with D tentatively TRBD1 (6 bases). Deletions cut 5 bases from V and 4 bases from J, with 20 bases between. Per the germline V gene, CDR1 is MNHEY and CDR2 is SMNVEV (reference sequence). The CDR3 has 17 residues. The CDR3 is CASSRRVADSNNEKLFF. DNA of the CDR3: TGTGCCAGCAGTCGGCGCGTTGCGGACAGCAATAATGAAAAACTGTTTTTT.

This chain links TRBV2 with TRBJ1-2, with 7 bases matching TRBD1. With 5 bases clipped from V and 3 bases from J, the junction kept 6 bases outside the gene matches. Germline CDR1 and CDR2: SNHLY and FYNNEI. The CDR3 sequence is 14 residues long. The CDR3 coding sequence is TGTGCCAGCAGTTGGGGGACAGCTTACTATGGCTACACCTTC. This codes for CASSWGTAYYGYTF.

V usage is TRBV12-3 or TRBV12-4 and J usage is TRBJ1-1, with D unresolved. The CDR3 has 12 amino acids. The germline V and J ends were trimmed by 3 bases and 10 bases, with 12 bases remaining between them. This CDR3 is CASSFKPERAFF. CDR3 nucleotides: TGTGCCAGCAGTTTCAAACCCGAGAGAGCTTTCTTT.

The chain joins TRBV18 to TRBJ1-3, with a tentative D call TRBD1 (6 bases). Germline CDR1 is KGHSH and CDR2 is LQKENI. The CDR3 has 17 amino acids. Deletions cut 1 base from V and 0 bases from J, with 13 bases between. CDR3: CASSPRAGAASGNTIYF. The DNA for the CDR3 is TGTGCCAGCTCACCACGGGCAGGGGCCGCCTCTGGAAACACCATATATTTT.

The V gene is TRBV7-8, the J gene TRBJ1-1, with D hard to call. V was clipped by 4 bases and J by 4 bases, with 10 bases between them. The CDR3 consists of 13 residues. The germline CDR1 and CDR2 sequences are SGHVS and FQNEAQ. This CDR3 reads CASSSGVSTEAFF. CDR3 nucleotide sequence: TGTGCCAGCAGCTCGGGTGTGAGCACTGAAGCTTTCTTT.

This chain uses TRBV7-2 with TRBJ2-2; 9 bases are shared with TRBD2. After removal of 2 bases from V and 4 bases from J, the junction contained 5 bases not matched to a gene. The CDR3 contains 16 residues. Germline loops: CDR1 SGHTA, CDR2 FQGNSA. As DNA, the CDR3 is TGTGCCAGCAGCTTAATAGCGGGGGCCCTCACCGGGGAGCTGTTTTTT. Amino acids: CASSLIAGALTGELFF.

The V and J genes are TRBV7-2 and TRBJ2-7; perhaps TRBD1 as D (6 bases). CDR3 size: 14 residues. V lost 4 bases, J lost 6 bases, and 16 bases lay in between. Germline lookup yields CDR1 SGHTA and CDR2 FQGNSA. The CDR3 region has the DNA TGTGCCAGCAGCTCCATGTACAGGGAATCCGAGCAGTACTTC. Encoded protein: CASSSMYRESEQYF.

The chain is built from TRBV5-1 and TRBJ2-5; weak D call: TRBD2 (6 bases). The germline V gene has CDR1 SGHRS and CDR2 YFSETQ. This CDR3 has 14 amino acids. Deletions cut 6 bases from V and 4 bases from J, with 16 bases between. The CDR3 here is CASTIGPAGETQYF. The CDR3 DNA is TGCGCCAGCACTATCGGACCAGCGGGAGAGACCCAGTACTTC. The full variable domain, its missing parts supplied by reference TRBV5-1 and TRBJ2-5, is KAGVTQTPRYLIKTRGQQVTLSCSPISGHRSVSWYQQTPGQGLQFLFEYFSETQRNKGNFPGRFSGRQFSNSRSEMNVSTLELGDSALYLCASTIGPAGETQYFGPGTRLLVL.

This clone was detected a few times. The chain employs TRBV5-4 and TRBJ1-2; 7 bases are shared with TRBD1. Germline V gene data show CDR1 as SGHNT and CDR2 as YYREEE (reference sequence). There are 14 residues in the CDR3. V was pared by 0 bases and J by 6 bases, with 5 bases of the junction left unmatched. The CDR3 DNA is TGTGCCAGCAGCTTGGACAGGGGCAAGAATGGCTACACCTTC. It encodes CASSLDRGKNGYTF.

The chain recombines TRBV25-1 with TRBJ2-1; tentatively, D is TRBD2 (5 bases). Germline V lookup: CDR1 MGHDK, CDR2 SYGVNS. V shed 6 bases and J shed 10 bases, with 10 bases lying between them. The CDR3 loop spans 11 amino acids. DNA of the CDR3: TGTGCCAGCAGCCCGGGATGGGAGCAGTTCTTC. This codes for CASSPGWEQFF.

The V gene is TRBV25-1, the J gene TRBJ1-1; the D gene is possibly TRBD1 (5 bases). CDR1 MGHDK and CDR2 SYGVNS come from the germline V gene. There are 12 residues in the CDR3. V lost 8 bases, J lost 6 bases, and 13 bases lay in between. The CDR3 nucleotides read TGTGCCAGCGGGGGTCGGGGGGCTGAAGCTTTCTTT. Translating gives CASGGRGAEAFF.

This clone was seen only a few times. The rearrangement links TRBV3-1 (or the pseudogene TRBV3-2) to TRBJ2-1; 13 nucleotides line up with TRBD2. Trimming cost V 3 bases and J 12 bases; bases outside gene matches: 11. Germline V gene lookup returns CDR1 LGHDT and CDR2 YNNKEL (reference sequence). The CDR3 is made up of 16 amino acids. DNA of the CDR3: TGTGCCAGCAGCCAGGCTACTAGCGGGGGGGCGAAGGTGCAGTTCTTC. This encodes CASSQATSGGAKVQFF.

V gene TRBV11-2 combines with J gene TRBJ2-5; TRBD1 is a possible D gene (5 bases). V was cut by 3 bases and J by 4 bases, with 15 bases left in between. Germline V gene data show CDR1 as SGHAT and CDR2 as FQNNGV. The CDR3 contains 15 residues. The CDR3 nucleotides read TGTGCCAGCAGCTTTGACAGAGCTAGTAGAGAGACCCAGTACTTC. It codes for CASSFDRASRETQYF.

The chain recombines TRBV21-1 with TRBJ1-4; the D call of TRBD1 is as the table states it, not checked on the DNA. TRBV21-1 is noted as a pseudogene. The CDR3 loop spans 14 amino acids. The CDR3 spells CASSTTYNNEKLFF. DNA for the CDR3: TGTGCCAGCAGCACAACATACAATAATGAAAAACTGTTTTTT.

The V and J genes are TRBV12-3 or TRBV12-4 and TRBJ1-1; unclear D gene. There are 13 residues in the CDR3. Deletions cut 3 bases from V and 4 bases from J, with 9 bases between. The CDR3, as DNA: TGTGCCAGCAGTTTGTCCGGAGGCACTGAAGCTTTCTTT. Protein: CASSLSGGTEAFF.

This clone occurred a few times. The chain joins TRBV5-1 to TRBJ1-2; a possible D gene is TRBD1 (6 bases). V lost 0 bases and J 2 bases, leaving 11 bases between the germline ends. CDR1 and CDR2 from the germline V gene are SGHRS and YFSETQ. This CDR3 has 15 amino acids. Here the CDR3 DNA reads TGCGCCAGCAGCTTGGCGACAGGAACCAACTATGGCTACACCTTC. This sequence encodes CASSLATGTNYGYTF.

The rearrangement joins TRBV6-6 to TRBJ2-7; 7 nucleotides agree with TRBD1. Germline trimming cut 5 bases from V and 5 bases from J; bases unmatched to any gene: 6. The germline V gene has CDR1 MNHNY and CDR2 SVGAGI (reference sequence). This CDR3 is built from 13 residues. CDR3 in amino acids: CASSRQGAHEQYF. The CDR3 DNA reads TGTGCCAGCAGTAGACAGGGCGCCCACGAGCAGTACTTC.